These T cell receptor beta chains were read from a single sample in a study of blood T cell repertoires in COVID-19. TCRdb keeps only in-frame clones here, not all; method: immunoSEQ multiplex PCR. Among hundreds of thousands of clones listed, around 89% were seen once. Sample: PBMCs or T cells enriched from blood (not recorded which). The receptors were gathered from a woman aged 18 to 35 with acute COVID-19. The CDR3 runs from the conserved cysteine through the conserved F or W. A D gene is named only where the DNA matches it firmly. Some rows have no size entry. The others give once, few or many, or a class for an expanded clone.

size,J,V,D,DNA,CDR3
.,TRBJ2-1,TRBV5-5,TRBD2,TGTGCCAGCAGCTTGGGCAGCGGGAACCACAATGAGCAGTTCTTC,CASSLGSGNHNEQFF
.,TRBJ1-6,TRBV7-2,TRBD1,TGTGCCAGCAGCTTAGCCCCGGACAGGGTAGAGGAGACCCTCCACTTT,CASSLAPDRVEETLHF
.,TRBJ2-1,TRBV11-2,.,TGTGCCAGCAGCCCTGTAGAGGGAGTTGGCTATGAGCAGTTCTTC,CASSPVEGVGYEQFF
.,TRBJ2-1,TRBV7-9,TRBD2,TGTGCCAGCAGCTTAGTGGGGGGGACTCCTAATGAGCAGTTCTTC,CASSLVGGTPNEQFF
.,TRBJ1-1,TRBV7-6,.,TGTGCCAGCAGCTTACGAGGACAGCCTAACACTGAAGCTTTCTTT,CASSLRGQPNTEAFF
.,TRBJ2-7,TRBV7-8,TRBD2,TGTGCCAGCAGCCAGTCTAGCGGGAGTATCAACGAGCAGTACTTC,CASSQSSGSINEQYF
.,TRBJ1-6,TRBV4-1,TRBD1,TGCGCCAGCACCGGACAGGGAGGTTTGAATTCACCCCTCCACTTT,CASTGQGGLNSPLHF
few,TRBJ2-5,TRBV5-1,TRBD1,TGCGCCAGCAGCTTGGGACAGGGGAGTAGACAAGAGACCCAGTACTTC,CASSLGQGSRQETQYF
.,TRBJ1-1,TRBV24-1,.,TGTGCCACCAGTGATTTGCGCCCGGAGGGCACTGAAGCTTTCTTT,CATSDLRPEGTEAFF
.,TRBJ2-7,TRBV25-1,.,TGTGCCAGCAGGGTTGGGGACCAGGGGTTGGAGCAGTACTTC,CASRVGDQGLEQYF
once,TRBJ2-7,TRBV10-1,TRBD1,TGCGCCAGCAGTTTATCGCAGGGGGCTCCCTACGAGCAGTACTTC,CASSLSQGAPYEQYF
.,TRBJ2-5,TRBV28,.,TGTGCCAGCAGACCCGAGGCCGGGGCCCAGTACTTC,CASRPEAGAQYF
.,TRBJ1-4,TRBV5-4,.,TGTGCCAGCAGCCCTGACGGGGTTACCGAAAAACTGTTTTTT,CASSPDGVTEKLFF
.,TRBJ2-2,TRBV7-9,TRBD1,TGTGCCAGCAGGGCCAGGGACAGGGCAGCCCCCGGGGAGCTGTTTTTT,CASRARDRAAPGELFF
once,TRBJ2-2,TRBV7-9,TRBD2,TGTGCCAGCAGCCAAGGACTAGCGGGAATTAACACCGGGGAGCTGTTTTTT,CASSQGLAGINTGELFF
.,TRBJ2-3,TRBV7-2,TRBD2,TGTGCCAGCAGCTTAGAATCCGGGACTAGAGATACGCAGTATTTT,CASSLESGTRDTQYF
.,TRBJ1-2,TRBV15,TRBD1,TGTGCCACCAGCAGAGCCCACTTCCAACAGGGGGCATATGGCTACACCTTC,CATSRAHFQQGAYGYTF
.,TRBJ2-3,TRBV11-2,.,TGTGCCAGCAGGAGGGTGGGTAGCGGCAGTGATACGCAGTATTTT,CASRRVGSGSDTQYF
.,TRBJ2-7,TRBV7-6,.,TGTGCCAGCAGCTTAGGGGGCGGGAACGAGCAGTACTTC,CASSLGGGNEQYF
.,TRBJ2-1,TRBV5-1,.,TGCGCCAGCAGCTTCCACACTGTCGAGCGGTACAGCTCCTACAATGAGCAGTTCTTC,CASSFHTVERYSSYNEQFF
.,TRBJ1-5,TRBV7-9,TRBD1,TGTGCCAGCAGCTTAGGTACAGGGGGCGGTCAGCCCCAGCATTTT,CASSLGTGGGQPQHF
once,TRBJ2-1,TRBV11-2,TRBD2,TGTGCCAGCAGCTTAGAATCCCCTAGCGGGACGACTCACAATGAGCAGTTCTTC,CASSLESPSGTTHNEQFF
.,TRBJ2-7,TRBV4-3,.,TGCGCCAGCAGCCAATCAGGAGGGGGCGCGTACGAGCAGTACTTC,CASSQSGGGAYEQYF
.,TRBJ2-3,TRBV27,TRBD2,TGTGCCAGCAGTTTCGGGACTAGCGGCACAGATACGCAGTATTTT,CASSFGTSGTDTQYF
.,TRBJ1-2,TRBV6-5,.,TGTGCCAGCTTCGACCAAGGACAGCGATACTATGGCTACACCTTC,CASFDQGQRYYGYTF
.,TRBJ2-7,TRBV19,TRBD1,TGTGCCAGTAGGGGGCAGGGGGACTACGAGCAGTACTTC,CASRGQGDYEQYF
.,TRBJ2-1,TRBV11-1,TRBD2,TGTGCCAGCAGCTTAGTAGTCGGGGGGGACTACAATGAGCAGTTCTTC,CASSLVVGGDYNEQFF
.,TRBJ2-7,TRBV30,.,TGTGCCTGGAGTGCGCAGACTAGTTCCTACGAGCAGTACTTC,CAWSAQTSSYEQYF
once,TRBJ2-1,TRBV5-8,.,TGTGCCAGCAGCTTGGACAGCATCAATGAGCAGTTCTTC,CASSLDSINEQFF
.,TRBJ2-1,TRBV6-5,.,TGTGCCAGCAGTTATCAGGGATACAATGAGCAGTTCTTC,CASSYQGYNEQFF
.,TRBJ2-3,TRBV5-1,.,TGCGCCAGCAGCTTGTTTAAGAACTTCCGCGCAGATACGCAGTATTTT,CASSLFKNFRADTQYF
.,TRBJ2-7,TRBV18,TRBD1,TGTGCCAGCTCACCGGGGCAGGGGGTTTTTGAGCAGTACTTC,CASSPGQGVFEQYF
.,TRBJ2-2,TRBV28,.,TGTGCCAGCAGGGAAGGGGTCAAACTGGGCGGGGAGCTGTTTTTT,CASREGVKLGGELFF
.,TRBJ2-2,TRBV5-5,TRBD2,TGTGCCAGCAGCTTCGGCGGGAGGTACACCGGGGAGCTGTTTTTT,CASSFGGRYTGELFF
.,TRBJ1-1,TRBV30,TRBD1,TGTGCCTGGAGTGTTGGTAGGGGGCCTGAAGCTTTCTTT,CAWSVGRGPEAFF
.,TRBJ2-3,TRBV5-1,TRBD1,TGCGCCAGCAGCTTGGGCATGGGACAGCACTACACAGATACGCAGTATTTT,CASSLGMGQHYTDTQYF
.,TRBJ2-1,TRBV5-1,TRBD2,TGCGCCAGCAGACGGACTAGCGGCAGCTCCTACAATGAGCAGTTCTTC,CASRRTSGSSYNEQFF
.,TRBJ2-1,TRBV7-2,TRBD2,TGTGCCAGCAGCTCCCGAGCGGGAGTAAGGGGCAATGAGCAGTTCTTC,CASSSRAGVRGNEQFF
once,TRBJ2-1,TRBV6-5,TRBD2,TGTGCCAGCAGTTACTCGATAGCGGGAGGGTACAATGAGCAGTTCTTC,CASSYSIAGGYNEQFF
.,TRBJ1-2,TRBV7-2,.,TGTGCCAGCAGCTTTTCAGTAGCAGTAAACTATGGCTACACCTTC,CASSFSVAVNYGYTF
.,TRBJ1-2,TRBV3-1/TRBV3-2,TRBD1,TGTGCCAGCAGCCAAGCTCCCGGGACAGGGGATAATGGCTACACCTTC,CASSQAPGTGDNGYTF
.,TRBJ2-4,TRBV6-5,.,TGTGCCAGCAGCAGGGAGGTCAAAAACATTCAGTACTTC,CASSREVKNIQYF
few,TRBJ2-3,TRBV28,TRBD2,TGTGCCAGCACTCTAGCGGGAGGGACAGATACGCAGTATTTT,CASTLAGGTDTQYF
.,TRBJ2-7,TRBV11-2,TRBD1,TGTGCCAGCAGACCGGACAGGGAGGATAGCGAGCAGTACTTC,CASRPDREDSEQYF
.,TRBJ2-3,TRBV25-1,.,TGTGCCAGCAGTCAACCCCGATCGGGGGGCACAGATACGCAGTATTTT,CASSQPRSGGTDTQYF
.,TRBJ2-7,TRBV7-9,.,TGTGCCAGCAGCTCGACTGAACGCTACGAGCAGTACTTC,CASSSTERYEQYF
.,TRBJ1-4,TRBV30,.,TGTGCCTGGATGCACGGGGATAATGAAAAACTGTTTTTT,CAWMHGDNEKLFF
.,TRBJ2-1,TRBV2,TRBD2,TGTGCCAGCAGAACTAGCGGGAGTAACAATGAGCAGTTCTTC,CASRTSGSNNEQFF